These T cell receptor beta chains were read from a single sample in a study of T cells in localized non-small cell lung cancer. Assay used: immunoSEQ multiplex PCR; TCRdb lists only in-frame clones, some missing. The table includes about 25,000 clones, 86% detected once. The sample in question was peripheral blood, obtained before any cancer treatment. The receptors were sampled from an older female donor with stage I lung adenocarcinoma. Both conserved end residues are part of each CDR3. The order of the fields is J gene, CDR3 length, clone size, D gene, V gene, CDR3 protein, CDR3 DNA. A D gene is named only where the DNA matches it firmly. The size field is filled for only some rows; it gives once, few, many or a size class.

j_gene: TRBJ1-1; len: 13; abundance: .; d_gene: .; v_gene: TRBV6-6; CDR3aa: CASTNGGRAEAFF; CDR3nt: TGTGCCAGCACCAACGGGGGAAGGGCTGAAGCTTTCTTT
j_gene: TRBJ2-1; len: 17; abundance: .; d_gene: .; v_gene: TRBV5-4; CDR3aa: CASSLSQGSYSYNEQFF; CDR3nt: TGTGCCAGCAGCTTATCCCAGGGTTCGTACTCCTACAATGAGCAGTTCTTC
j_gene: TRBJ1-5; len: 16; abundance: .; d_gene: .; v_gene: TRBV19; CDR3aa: CASSIMGGRSNQPQHF; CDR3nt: TGTGCCAGTAGTATTATGGGGGGCAGGAGCAATCAGCCCCAGCATTTT
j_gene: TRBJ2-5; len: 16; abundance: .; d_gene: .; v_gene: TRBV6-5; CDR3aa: CASSYSRFQGRETQYF; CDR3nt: TGTGCCAGCAGTTACTCGAGGTTTCAGGGAAGGGAGACCCAGTACTTC
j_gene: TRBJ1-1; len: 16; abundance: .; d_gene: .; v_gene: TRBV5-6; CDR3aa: CASSTAIGTGLGEAFF; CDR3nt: TGTGCCAGCAGCACGGCCATAGGTACAGGGCTAGGAGAAGCTTTCTTT
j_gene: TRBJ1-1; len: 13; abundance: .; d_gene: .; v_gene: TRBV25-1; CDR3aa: CASSEYLPTGAFF; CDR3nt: TGTGCCAGCAGTGAATATTTGCCCACAGGAGCTTTCTTT
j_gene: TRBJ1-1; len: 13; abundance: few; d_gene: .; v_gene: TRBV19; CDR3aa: CASSSQGGTEAFF; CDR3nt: TGTGCCAGTAGTTCACAGGGTGGGACTGAAGCTTTCTTT
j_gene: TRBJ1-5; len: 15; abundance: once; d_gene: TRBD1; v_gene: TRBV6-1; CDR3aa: CASVRGTGLNQPQHF; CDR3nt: TGTGCCAGCGTGAGGGGGACAGGGCTAAATCAGCCCCAGCATTTT
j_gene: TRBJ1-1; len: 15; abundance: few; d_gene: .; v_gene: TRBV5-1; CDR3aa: CASSLQLAINTEAFF; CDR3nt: TGCGCCAGCAGCTTGCAGTTAGCGATAAACACTGAAGCTTTCTTT
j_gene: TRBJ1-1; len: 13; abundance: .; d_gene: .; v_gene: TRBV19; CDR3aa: CASTWGGGTEAFF; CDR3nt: TGTGCCAGTACCTGGGGGGGCGGCACTGAAGCTTTCTTT
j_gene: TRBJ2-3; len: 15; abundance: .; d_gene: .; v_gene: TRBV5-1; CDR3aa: CASSLGAGFTDTQYF; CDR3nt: TGCGCCAGCAGCTTGGGGGCAGGCTTCACAGATACGCAGTATTTT
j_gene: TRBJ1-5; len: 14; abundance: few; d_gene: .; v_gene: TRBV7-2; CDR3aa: CASSPRRGDQPQHF; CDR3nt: TGTGCCAGCAGCCCCCGACGAGGGGATCAGCCCCAGCATTTT
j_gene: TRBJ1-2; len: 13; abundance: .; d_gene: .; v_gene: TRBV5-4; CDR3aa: CASSLEGIYGYTF; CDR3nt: TGTGCCAGCAGCTTGGAAGGGATTTATGGCTACACCTTC
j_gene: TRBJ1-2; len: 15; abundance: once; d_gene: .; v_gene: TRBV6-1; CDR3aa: CASSEVGDWQYGYTF; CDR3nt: TGTGCCAGCAGTGAAGTCGGGGATTGGCAATATGGCTACACCTTC
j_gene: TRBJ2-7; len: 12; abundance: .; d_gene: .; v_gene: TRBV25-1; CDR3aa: CASTTALGEQYF; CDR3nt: TGTGCCAGCACGACAGCTTTGGGCGAGCAGTACTTC
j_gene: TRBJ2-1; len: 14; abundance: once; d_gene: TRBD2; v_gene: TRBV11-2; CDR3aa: CASSSYSGSDEQFF; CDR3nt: TGTGCCAGCAGCTCATATAGCGGGAGTGATGAGCAGTTCTTC
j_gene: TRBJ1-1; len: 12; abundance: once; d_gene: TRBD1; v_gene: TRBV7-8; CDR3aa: CASSQTGQGAFF; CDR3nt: TGTGCCAGCAGCCAGACGGGACAGGGAGCTTTCTTT
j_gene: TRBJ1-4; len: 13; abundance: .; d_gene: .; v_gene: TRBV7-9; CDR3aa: CASSPGMSEKLFF; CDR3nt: TGTGCCAGCAGCCCAGGGATGAGTGAAAAACTGTTTTTT
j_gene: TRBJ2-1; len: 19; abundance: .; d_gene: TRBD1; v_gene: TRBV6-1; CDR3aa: CASSEGSGQGPRFYNEQFF; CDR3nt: TGTGCCAGCAGTGAGGGGTCGGGACAGGGCCCCCGATTTTACAATGAGCAGTTCTTC
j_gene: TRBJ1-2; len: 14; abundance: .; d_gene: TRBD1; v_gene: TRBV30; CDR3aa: CAWGGRTGDWSYTF; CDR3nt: TGTGCCTGGGGGGGGCGGACAGGGGATTGGAGCTACACCTTC
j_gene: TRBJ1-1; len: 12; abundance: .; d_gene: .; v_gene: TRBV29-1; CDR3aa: CSVGRENTEAFF; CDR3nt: TGCAGCGTTGGCAGGGAAAACACTGAAGCTTTCTTT
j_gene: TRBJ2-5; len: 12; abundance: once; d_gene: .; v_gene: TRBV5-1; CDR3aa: CASSLGEETQYF; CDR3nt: TGCGCCAGCAGCTTGGGGGAGGAGACCCAGTACTTC
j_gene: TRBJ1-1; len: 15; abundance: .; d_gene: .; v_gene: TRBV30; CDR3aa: CAWSPRVGANTEAFF; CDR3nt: TGTGCCTGGAGTCCCCGGGTAGGCGCGAACACTGAAGCTTTCTTT
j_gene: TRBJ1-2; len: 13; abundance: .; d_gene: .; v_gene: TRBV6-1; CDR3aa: CASTPGGGYGYTF; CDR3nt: TGTGCCAGCACCCCGGGAGGGGGCTATGGCTACACCTTC
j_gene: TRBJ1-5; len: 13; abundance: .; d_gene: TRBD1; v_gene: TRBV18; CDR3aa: CASGQGTNQPQHF; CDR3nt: TGTGCCAGCGGACAGGGGACGAATCAGCCCCAGCATTTT
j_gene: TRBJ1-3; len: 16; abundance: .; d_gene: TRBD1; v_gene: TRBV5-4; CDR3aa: CASSPAQGVGGNTIYF; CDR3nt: TGTGCCAGCAGCCCGGCACAGGGGGTGGGCGGAAACACCATATATTTT
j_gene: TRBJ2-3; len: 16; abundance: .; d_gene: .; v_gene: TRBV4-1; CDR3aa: CASSYSGGARTDTQYF; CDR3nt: TGCGCCAGCAGCTATAGTGGGGGGGCGCGCACAGATACGCAGTATTTT
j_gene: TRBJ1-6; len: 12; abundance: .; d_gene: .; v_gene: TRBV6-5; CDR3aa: CASSYPPSPLHF; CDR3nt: TGTGCCAGCAGTTACCCGCCTTCACCCCTCCACTTT
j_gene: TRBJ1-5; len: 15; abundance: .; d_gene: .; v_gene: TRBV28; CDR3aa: CASSSLGFSNQPQHF; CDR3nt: TGTGCCAGCAGTTCCCTAGGGTTTAGCAATCAGCCCCAGCATTTT
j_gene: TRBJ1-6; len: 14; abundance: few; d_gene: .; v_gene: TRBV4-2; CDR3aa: CASSQDLRDPPLHF; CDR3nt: TGTGCCAGCAGCCAAGACTTAAGGGACCCACCCCTCCACTTT
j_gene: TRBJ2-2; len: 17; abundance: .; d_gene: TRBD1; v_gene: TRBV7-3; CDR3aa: CASSRQAQDRVGRELFF; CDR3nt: TGTGCCAGCAGCCGACAAGCCCAAGACAGGGTAGGGAGGGAGCTGTTTTTT